Sequencing of this TCR beta chain was carried out in a study of T cells in Graves' hyperthyroidism and ophthalmopathy. Study-level results: Prediction of ophthalmopathy progression came a median roughly 6.6 months pre-onset.

Any patient presenting with uncontrolled infection, other autoimmune disease, pregnancy or lactation was left out. The ends lost 2 bases at V and 6 bases at J; junction bases unmatched: 8. The CDR3 runs to 16 residues. Germline CDR1 is MNHNS and CDR2 is SASEGT. This clonotype turned up a few times. The target antigen is unknown. RNA transcripts gave rise to amplified TCR beta CDR3 regions. Initially, a first-round RT-PCR of the TCR CDR3 employed the HTBI primer set. TCRdb itself ran the multiplex PCR reads through MiXCR, one entry per CDR3 protein. The sample lists over 200,000 distinct CDR3 sequences, about 15% occurring once.

The rearrangement uses TRBV6-1 and TRBJ1-5, with 9 bases lining up with TRBD1. This clonotype was obtained from a middle-aged woman with Graves' hyperthyroidism that later progressed to Graves' ophthalmopathy. The sample was blood. CDR3 residues: CASSEMTGGRPQPQHF. For the CDR3, the DNA is TGTGCCAGCAGTGAAATGACAGGGGGTCGCCCTCAGCCCCAGCATTTT.